These 29 T cell receptor beta chains were sequenced from one sample in a study of cytomegalovirus exposure and HLA in healthy donors. Use of 60 Vbeta and 13 Jbeta primers characterized the PCR. The protocol was immunoSEQ multiplex PCR, while the TCRdb copy is restricted to in-frame clones and leaves out a portion. Its table records about 160,000 clones. The source material was PBMCs. The receptors originated from a woman in her forties or fifties in good health and CMV-seronegative.

The CDR3 nucleotides read TGTGCCAGCTCACCGAGGACAGGGGAAGATACGCAGTATTTT. It translates to CASSPRTGEDTQYF. The chain has TRBV18 and TRBJ2-3, with TRBD1 matching over 9 bases. The J segment lost 5 bases and the V segment lost 3 bases, leaving 3 bases of the junction unmatched. Germline V gene lookup returns CDR1 KGHSH and CDR2 LQKENI. The CDR3 is made up of 14 amino acids.

The chain is built from TRBV19 and TRBJ1-3; 9 nucleotides match TRBD1. There are 14 residues in the CDR3. Looked up from germline, CDR1 is LNHDA and CDR2 is SQIVND (reference sequence). Trimming took 7 bases from V and 5 from J; bases not matched to a gene: 6. The CDR3 loop is CASNADRGRNTIYF. For the CDR3, the DNA is TGTGCCAGTAACGCGGACAGGGGCCGAAACACCATATATTTT.

The V call is TRBV28, the J call TRBJ2-7, with D possibly TRBD2 on 5 matching bases. Trimming took off 4 bases at V and 0 bases at J, with 13 bases between the two ends. CDR1 is MDHEN, CDR2 SYDVKM, per germline. The CDR3 runs to 15 residues. The CDR3 region is CASSSAPGFSYEQYF. CDR3 sequence (DNA): TGTGCCAGCAGTTCCGCCCCGGGATTCTCCTACGAGCAGTACTTC.

With respect to this clone: The sample has other DNA sequences that encode this CDR3 too. CDR3 DNA sequence: TGCGCCAGCAGCCAAGGGAGTACCGGGAGGGCCGACAAAAACATTCAGTACTTC. Protein product: CASSQGSTGRADKNIQYF. The chain couples TRBV4-1 to TRBJ2-4; 8 nucleotides align to TRBD2. There are 18 residues in the CDR3. Germline trimming cut 1 base from V and 3 bases from J; bases unmatched to any gene: 11. Germline values: CDR1 MGHRA, CDR2 YSYEKL.

Regarding this clone: This CDR3 is also generated by other DNA sequences in the sample. This chain joins TRBV29-1 and TRBJ2-5; 10 bases fit TRBD1. From germline, CDR1 is SQVTM and CDR2 ANQGSEA. The ends lost 4 bases at V and 4 bases at J; junction bases unmatched: 0. CDR3 length: 12 amino acids. The CDR3 nucleotides read TGCAGCGTTGGGGACAGGGGAGAGACCCAGTACTTC. It is translated as CSVGDRGETQYF.

The chain joins TRBV28 to TRBJ1-5; possible D gene TRBD1, 6 bases. The CDR3 has 14 amino acids. CDR1 and CDR2 (germline): MDHEN, SYDVKM. The germline V and J ends were trimmed by 2 bases and 6 bases, with 11 bases remaining between them. The CDR3 protein is CASSLQQGSQPQHF. DNA for the CDR3: TGTGCCAGCAGTTTACAGCAGGGGTCTCAGCCCCAGCATTTT.

As DNA, the CDR3 is TGTGCCAGCAGTACCCGGGACACTTTCAATCAGCCCCAGCATTTT. Protein product: CASSTRDTFNQPQHF. The chain employs TRBV5-5 and TRBJ1-5, with D perhaps TRBD1 (6 bases). V dropped 5 bases and J dropped 3 bases, with 15 bases sitting between them. Germline V gene data show CDR1 as SGHKS and CDR2 as YYEKEE (reference sequence). The CDR3 runs to 15 residues.

This chain links TRBV7-2 with TRBJ2-1, with 9 bases that match TRBD2. Per the germline V gene, CDR1 is SGHTA and CDR2 is FQGNSA. V was clipped by 5 bases and J by 0 bases; unmatched bases: 8. This CDR3 has 17 residues. The CDR3 DNA reads as TGTGCCAGCAGCCAAACTAGCGGGTCAAGCTCCTACAATGAGCAGTTCTTC. This gives the protein CASSQTSGSSSYNEQFF.

This chain links TRBV12-5 with TRBJ1-1; D gene unclear. Germline CDR1 reads LGHNT; CDR2 reads FRNRAP. V lost 6 bases and J 4 bases, leaving 15 bases between the germline ends. The CDR3 contains 14 residues. CDR3 protein: CASGYTRGGTEAFF. Here the CDR3 DNA reads TGTGCTAGTGGGTACACCCGGGGAGGCACTGAAGCTTTCTTT. Full variable domain (outside the CDR3, taken from reference TRBV12-5 and TRBJ1-1): DARVTQTPRHKVTEMGQEVTMRCQPILGHNTVFWYRQTMMQGLELLAYFRNRAPLDDSGMPKDRFSAEMPDATLATLKIQPSEPRDSAVYFCASGYTRGGTEAFFGQGTRLTVV.

This chain connects TRBV20-1 to TRBJ1-1; TRBD1 is a possible D gene (6 bases). The V end lost 6 bases, the J end lost 6 bases, and 11 bases lay between the germline ends. CDR3 length: 11 amino acids. Per the germline V gene, CDR1 is DFQATT and CDR2 is SNEGSKA (reference sequence). In DNA, the CDR3 is TGCAGTGCCCACAGGGTCTCTGAAGCTTTCTTT. This encodes CSAHRVSEAFF.

The chain joins TRBV28 to TRBJ1-2; 10 nucleotides align to TRBD1. V lost 1 base to trimming and J lost 2 bases; unmatched junction nucleotides: 7. The CDR3 covers 17 residues. CDR1 and CDR2 (germline): MDHEN, SYDVKM. DNA for the CDR3: TGTGCCAGCAGTTTATTCGCCGGGGGACAGGGGAACTATGGCTACACCTTC. This gives the protein CASSLFAGGQGNYGYTF.

The J gene is TRBJ1-1, the V gene TRBV6-1; 8 bases agree with TRBD1. The CDR3 extends over 14 amino acids. Germline values: CDR1 MNHNS, CDR2 SASEGT. V was clipped by 5 bases and J by 8 bases; unmatched bases: 10. Written as DNA, the CDR3 is TGTGCCAGCAGTAATGGACAGGGACAAATCGAAGCTTTCTTT. Its protein is CASSNGQGQIEAFF.

V is TRBV10-3 and J is TRBJ2-7; the match to TRBD2 covers 14 bases. The V gene's germline CDR1 is ENHRY and CDR2 SYGVKD. CDR3 length equals 14 residues. V lost 2 bases to trimming and J lost 9 bases; unmatched junction nucleotides: 3. The CDR3 is CAISEGLAGGPQYF. The CDR3, as DNA: TGTGCCATCAGTGAGGGACTAGCGGGGGGCCCGCAGTACTTC.

The chain has TRBV19 and TRBJ2-7; perhaps TRBD1 as D (7 bases). Per the germline V gene, CDR1 is LNHDA and CDR2 is SQIVND (reference sequence). Trimming stripped 8 bases from V and 2 bases from J, with 19 bases between. This CDR3 has 15 amino acids. The CDR3 region is CASSRQGGQTYEQYF. The CDR3, as DNA: TGTGCCAGTTCAAGACAGGGAGGCCAAACCTACGAGCAGTACTTC.

The rearrangement uses TRBV6-6 and TRBJ2-7; 9 nucleotides match TRBD1. Trimming at V came to 5 bases and at J to 0 bases, leaving 2 bases not matched to a gene. There are 14 residues in the CDR3. Germline lookup yields CDR1 MNHNY and CDR2 SVGAGI (reference sequence). CDR3 DNA sequence: TGTGCCAGCAGTCCGGGACAGGGCTCCTACGAGCAGTACTTC. The encoded protein is CASSPGQGSYEQYF.

This chain connects TRBV5-1 to TRBJ2-2; TRBD2 matches at 11 bases. There are 18 residues in the CDR3. The ends lost 2 bases at V and 7 bases at J; junction bases unmatched: 13. Germline lookup yields CDR1 SGHRS and CDR2 YFSETQ. DNA of the CDR3: TGCGCCAGCAGCTTCCCGGGACTAGCGGCGACCCCCCTCGGGGAGCTGTTTTTT. This codes for CASSFPGLAATPLGELFF.

The rearrangement links TRBV14 to TRBJ2-7; 8 bases map to TRBD2. Germline lookup yields CDR1 SGHDN and CDR2 FVKESK. The CDR3 spans 13 residues. The J segment lost 6 bases and the V segment lost 7 bases, leaving 8 bases of the junction unmatched. CDR3 bases: TGTGCCAGCAACCGGGGGGGCTTGTCCGAGCAGTACTTC. It specifies CASNRGGLSEQYF.

The genes are TRBV19 and TRBJ2-1, with 14 nucleotides matching TRBD2. This CDR3 is built from 16 residues. After removal of 4 bases from V and 7 bases from J, the junction contained 6 bases not matched to a gene. Germline V lookup: CDR1 LNHDA, CDR2 SQIVND (reference sequence). The CDR3 sequence: CASSTATSGRENEQFF. The DNA for the CDR3 is TGTGCCAGTAGTACGGCGACTAGCGGGAGGGAGAATGAGCAGTTCTTC. Looking up the rest from reference TRBV19 and TRBJ2-1 gives the full variable domain: DGGITQSPKYLFRKEGQNVTLSCEQNLNHDAMYWYRQDPGQGLRLIYYSQIVNDFQKGDIAEGYSVSREKKESFPLTVTSAQKNPTAFYLCASSTATSGRENEQFFGPGTRLTVL.

J is TRBJ1-1 and V is TRBV28; D not resolved. The CDR3 is 14 residues long. Trimming shortened V by 1 base and J by 2 bases, and 8 bases separated the two germline ends. The germline V gene encodes CDR1 MDHEN and CDR2 SYDVKM. The CDR3 spells CASSLSSGNTEAFF. The CDR3 region has the DNA TGTGCCAGCAGTTTATCAAGCGGAAACACTGAAGCTTTCTTT.

The rearrangement uses TRBV6-5 and TRBJ2-3; 8 bases align to TRBD2. In germline, CDR1 is MNHEY, CDR2 SVGAGI. The CDR3 covers 15 residues. V gave up 2 bases and J gave up 6 bases; unmatched junction bases: 7. The CDR3 loop is CASSYVGGARDTQYF. CDR3 nucleotides: TGTGCCAGCAGTTACGTCGGGGGGGCCCGCGATACGCAGTATTTT.

This chain connects TRBV30 to TRBJ2-3, with D tentatively TRBD2 (7 bases). The germline V and J ends were trimmed by 4 bases and 6 bases, with 20 bases remaining between them. This CDR3 is 15 amino acids long. Germline V gene lookup returns CDR1 GTSNPN and CDR2 SVGIG (reference sequence). CDR3 DNA: TGTGCCTGGATACGGACAAGGGGGGGGAGTGATACGCAGTATTTT. It yields the protein CAWIRTRGGSDTQYF.

The J gene is TRBJ2-2, the V gene TRBV28; TRBD2 matches 15 bases. In germline, CDR1 is MDHEN, CDR2 SYDVKM. The V segment lost 5 bases and the J segment 3 bases; nucleotides outside the gene matches: 7. The CDR3 is 18 amino acids. The CDR3 region has the DNA TGTGCCAGCAGTCCTCGGACTAGCGGGAGGGCCCACACCGGGGAGCTGTTTTTT. Translation gives CASSPRTSGRAHTGELFF.

The V call is TRBV4-1, the J call TRBJ2-1; 7 nucleotides line up with TRBD2. The CDR3 is 16 residues long. Germline CDR1 MGHRA, CDR2 YSYEKL. After removal of 0 bases from V and 6 bases from J, the junction contained 8 bases not matched to a gene. The CDR3 spells CASSQDRRASGNEQFF. CDR3 in DNA: TGCGCCAGCAGCCAAGATAGAAGGGCTAGCGGCAATGAGCAGTTCTTC.

To note about this clone: The sample contains more than one DNA sequence encoding this CDR3. The J gene is TRBJ2-1, the V gene TRBV4-1; 7 positions match TRBD1. The CDR3 extends over 15 amino acids. With V trimmed by 1 base and J by 2 bases, 2 bases remained unmatched. In germline, CDR1 is MGHRA, CDR2 YSYEKL. The CDR3 sequence is CASSQGQGAYNEQFF. CDR3 nucleotides: TGCGCCAGCAGCCAAGGTCAGGGGGCCTACAATGAGCAGTTCTTC.

V and J are TRBV27 and TRBJ2-2, with D tentatively TRBD2 (5 bases). The germline gives CDR1 MNHEY, CDR2 SMNVEV (reference sequence). The CDR3 has 14 amino acids. The V end lost 3 bases, the J end lost 6 bases, and 11 bases lay between the germline ends. In DNA form, the CDR3 reads TGTGCCAGCAGTTTTACGGGGAATTCCGGGGAGCTGTTTTTT. It yields the protein CASSFTGNSGELFF.

The chain links TRBV27 to TRBJ1-3, with 8 bases identical to TRBD1. The germline V gene has CDR1 MNHEY and CDR2 SMNVEV (reference sequence). CDR3 length: 15 residues. Trimming removed 4 bases from V and 8 bases from J; junction bases left unmatched: 10. The CDR3 DNA reads TGTGCCAGCAGTTCCCTACAGGGGGTAATAGACACCATATATTTT. Amino acid sequence: CASSSLQGVIDTIYF.

This chain connects TRBV7-2 to TRBJ1-1; D not resolved. The CDR3 has 15 residues. Germline CDR1 is SGHTA and CDR2 is FQGNSA. The V and J ends lost 1 base and 0 bases respectively, with 9 bases between them. CDR3 DNA sequence: TGTGCCAGCAGCTTAGTGCCAGATTTGAACACTGAAGCTTTCTTT. Translated: CASSLVPDLNTEAFF.

The chain couples TRBV6-9 to TRBJ2-7; the match to TRBD1 covers 8 bases. This CDR3 region has 14 residues. Losses at the gene ends were 4 bases for V and 3 bases for J; bases not matched to a gene: 5. CDR1 is MNHGY, CDR2 SVAAGI, per germline. CDR3 sequence reads: CASSCEDRDYEQYF. CDR3 nucleotide sequence: TGTGCCAGCAGTTGCGAGGACAGGGACTACGAGCAGTACTTC.

As DNA, the CDR3 is TGTGCCAGCAGCCGTGACGGGAGCTACGAGCAGTACTTC. The encoded protein is CASSRDGSYEQYF. The rearrangement links TRBV7-2 to TRBJ2-7; TRBD2 is a possible D gene (6 bases). Germline V gene sequence: CDR1 SGHTA, CDR2 FQGNSA. V dropped 5 bases and J dropped 3 bases, with 11 bases sitting between them. CDR3 length equals 13 residues.